These T cell receptor beta chains were read from a single sample in a study of identical twins. One entry per CDR3 protein, called by TCRdb with MiXCR from the 5' RACE reads. This table has approximately 500,000 distinct CDR3 sequences, 24% appearing once. These records were also assigned to another study, of T cells expressing NK-cell markers.

What was sequenced was CD4+ T cells sorted from blood. The source of these receptors is a woman between 18 and 29 years old in good health. Each CDR3 is given with its conserved first and last residue. Fields, in order: D gene, J gene, clone size, V gene, CDR3 DNA, CDR3 protein. The D gene is left open where the match is weak. Size values are once, few and many counts, or a class for expanded clones, and some rows have none.

. | TRBJ2-7 | . | TRBV20-1 | TGCAGTGCTAGAAGGCAGGGGATTAACGAGCAGTACTTC | CSARRQGINEQYF
. | TRBJ1-1 | few | TRBV12-3/TRBV12-4 | TGTGCCAGCGCAATGACTCCCTTACACCCTGAAGCTTTCTTT | CASAMTPLHPEAFF
. | TRBJ1-5 | . | TRBV11-2 | TGTGCCAGCAGCTCCTCGGGGATTAGCAATCAGCCCCAGCATTTT | CASSSSGISNQPQHF
. | TRBJ1-4 | . | TRBV2 | TGTGCCAGCAGTGAAGATCGGGTCGGGACGGGAGAAAAACTGTTTTTT | CASSEDRVGTGEKLFF
. | TRBJ1-1 | . | TRBV6-5 | TGTGCCAGCAGTTACCAACCCGAGGGCACTGAAGCTTTCTTT | CASSYQPEGTEAFF
. | TRBJ2-2 | . | TRBV5-1 | TGCGCCAGCAGATCCGCACCGTTCGCGAACACCGGGGAGCTGTTTTTT | CASRSAPFANTGELFF
TRBD2 | TRBJ2-7 | few | TRBV7-9 | TGTGCCAGCAGCGTTAGTCTCTTTGGGGAGGGCGTCTACGAGCAGTACTTC | CASSVSLFGEGVYEQYF
TRBD2 | TRBJ2-1 | once | TRBV4-1 | TGCGCCAGCAGCCAGGACGACCTAGCGGGATTCCACAATGAGCAGTTCTTC | CASSQDDLAGFHNEQFF
. | TRBJ2-7 | . | TRBV20-1 | TGCAGTGCTAGCTCAGGGATAAACGAGCAGTACTTC | CSASSGINEQYF
. | TRBJ2-4 | once | TRBV5-1 | TGCGCCAGCAGCTTTACTGTAGCCAAAAACATTCAGTACTTC | CASSFTVAKNIQYF
. | TRBJ1-2 | . | TRBV5-1 | TGCGCCAGCAGCTTGGACCGGATTAAGGGCTACACCTTC | CASSLDRIKGYTF
. | TRBJ1-4 | few | TRBV27 | TGTGCCAGCAGTTTCACGCGGGACGGGGAAAAACTGTTTTTT | CASSFTRDGEKLFF
. | TRBJ2-7 | many | TRBV12-3/TRBV12-4 | TGTGCCAGCAGTCCTCACAGGTACTACGAGCAGTACTTC | CASSPHRYYEQYF
. | TRBJ1-1 | . | TRBV5-1 | TGCGCCAGCAGCCTGGACGGTCCGAACACTGAAGCTTTCTTT | CASSLDGPNTEAFF
. | TRBJ2-3 | few | TRBV5-1 | TGCGCCAGCAGCGCTGATACGACGCAGTATTTT | CASSADTTQYF
. | TRBJ2-7 | . | TRBV18 | TGTGCCAGCTCATCTAACCGTTGGGATCAGTACTTC | CASSSNRWDQYF
. | TRBJ2-3 | . | TRBV7-6 | TGTGCCAGCAGCTTAGCTGCCGGGACTAGCACAGATACGCAGTATTTT | CASSLAAGTSTDTQYF
TRBD1 | TRBJ2-7 | few | TRBV18 | TGTGCCAGCTCAACAGGGGACAGGAGTTCCTACGAGCAGTACTTC | CASSTGDRSSYEQYF
TRBD1 | TRBJ2-2 | . | TRBV6-1 | TGTGCCAGCAAGCCGGACAGGGGTAACAACGGGGAGCTGTTTTTT | CASKPDRGNNGELFF
TRBD2 | TRBJ2-1 | . | TRBV5-1 | TGCGCCAGCAGCGCCCTAGCGGAGGGGATCAATGAGCAGTTCTTC | CASSALAEGINEQFF
TRBD2 | TRBJ2-5 | few | TRBV5-1 | TGCGCCAGCAGTCCCATACTAGCGGAAGAGACCCAGTACTTC | CASSPILAEETQYF
. | TRBJ2-3 | . | TRBV24-1 | TGTGCCACCAGTGATTTGCAGGGGAGGCTCCCCTCAAACACAGATACGCAGTATTTT | CATSDLQGRLPSNTDTQYF
. | TRBJ2-3 | few | TRBV19 | TGTGCCAGTAAGTCCCATCGAGATACGCAGTATTTT | CASKSHRDTQYF
. | TRBJ2-2 | . | TRBV10-3 | TGTGCCATCAGTCGGCAGTTCACCGGGGAGCTGTTTTTT | CAISRQFTGELFF
TRBD1 | TRBJ1-2 | few | TRBV12-3/TRBV12-4 | TGTGCCAGCAGTTTAGCGGGGACAGCTGCAGGCTACACCTTC | CASSLAGTAAGYTF
. | TRBJ1-2 | few | TRBV28 | TGTGCCAGCAGTTTAGCGGTGGCCTCCCGGGGCTACACCTTC | CASSLAVASRGYTF
TRBD2 | TRBJ2-1 | few | TRBV11-2 | TGTGCCAGCAGCACGAGCGGGAGGGGCGTTAATGAGCAGTTCTTC | CASSTSGRGVNEQFF
. | TRBJ1-1 | . | TRBV28 | TGTGCCAGCCGATCACCCGGGGCCAGCCCATCGATTGAAGCTTTCTTT | CASRSPGASPSIEAFF
. | TRBJ2-4 | . | TRBV7-9 | TGTGTCAGCAGCTTAGCCAGCACGGCCTTTGCCAAAAACATTCAGTACTTC | CVSSLASTAFAKNIQYF
. | TRBJ2-7 | . | TRBV20-1 | TGCAGTGCTAGAGATCCAAGCAGGGAGCAGAACGAGCAGTACTTC | CSARDPSREQNEQYF
TRBD2 | TRBJ2-7 | . | TRBV18 | TGTGCCAGCTCATCGACACTAGCGGGAGTAGCCTACGAGCAGTACTTC | CASSSTLAGVAYEQYF
. | TRBJ2-2 | . | TRBV6-1 | TGTGCCAGTGGGGACTGGAACACCGGGGAGCTGTTTTTT | CASGDWNTGELFF
. | TRBJ2-3 | . | TRBV25-1 | TGTGCCAGCAGTGTCGCAATGGGGGGTACGCAGTATTTT | CASSVAMGGTQYF
. | TRBJ2-1 | . | TRBV3-1 | TGTGCCAGCAAACCCGCCGGATTGGACAATGAGCAGTTCTTC | CASKPAGLDNEQFF
. | TRBJ1-1 | few | TRBV20-1 | TGCAGTGGGGGGGGAACAACTGAAGCTTTCTTT | CSGGGTTEAFF
TRBD1 | TRBJ2-5 | . | TRBV5-1 | TGCGCCAGCAGCAAGGGACAGCTGAGGGAGACCCAGTACTTC | CASSKGQLRETQYF
TRBD2 | TRBJ2-1 | . | TRBV5-1 | TGCGCCAGCGGAGCGGGGCCCTCCTACAATGAGCAGTTCTTC | CASGAGPSYNEQFF
TRBD1 | TRBJ1-5 | few | TRBV5-1 | TGCGCCAGCAGCTTGGATACAGGGGGGAATCAGCCCCAGCATTTT | CASSLDTGGNQPQHF
. | TRBJ2-1 | . | TRBV29-1 | TGCAGCGCCGGGGTTGGGGCCTACAATGAGCAGTTCTTC | CSAGVGAYNEQFF
. | TRBJ2-1 | . | TRBV11-2 | TGTGCCAGCAGCTCCCGGAAAGTCCGGGTTGAGTACAATGAGCAGTTCTTC | CASSSRKVRVEYNEQFF
. | TRBJ2-2 | . | TRBV20-1 | TGCAGTGCTACGGAGAACACCGGGGAGCTGTTTTTT | CSATENTGELFF
. | TRBJ1-1 | many | TRBV12-3/TRBV12-4 | TGTGCCAGCAGGAGGAGCCACACTGAAGCTTTCTTT | CASRRSHTEAFF
. | TRBJ2-3 | . | TRBV6-5 | TGTGCCAGCAGTTACTCCCTGGGGACGCCGACAGATACGCAGTATTTT | CASSYSLGTPTDTQYF
. | TRBJ1-1 | few | TRBV5-1 | TGCGCCAGCAGCTTGGGTTCAGGGTACGGAGGAGCTTTCTTT | CASSLGSGYGGAFF
. | TRBJ2-4 | . | TRBV5-6 | TGTGCCAGCAGCCGACCGCTAGCCAAAAACATTCAGTACTTC | CASSRPLAKNIQYF
TRBD1 | TRBJ1-2 | few | TRBV20-1 | TGCAGTGCTAGAGCTGGACAGGCCAACTATGGCTACACCTTC | CSARAGQANYGYTF
. | TRBJ2-2 | many | TRBV3-1 | TGTGCCAGCAGCCAGGCAGGCCTCGGGGAGCTGTTTTTT | CASSQAGLGELFF
. | TRBJ2-2 | . | TRBV10-2 | TGCGCCAGCAGTGGGCCAGGCACCGGGGAGCTGTTTTTT | CASSGPGTGELFF
. | TRBJ2-3 | . | TRBV7-2 | TGTGCCAGCAGGATCCTAGCAGATACGCAGTATTTT | CASRILADTQYF
TRBD1 | TRBJ1-1 | . | TRBV19 | TGTGCCAGTAGTTTCGGGACAGGGGTAGTAACTGAAGCTTTCTTT | CASSFGTGVVTEAFF
. | TRBJ2-1 | . | TRBV7-9 | TGTGCCAGCAGCCCACACGGGGGGCCCTACAATGAGCAGTTCTTC | CASSPHGGPYNEQFF
. | TRBJ1-2 | . | TRBV30 | TGTGCCTGGAGAGGGGACCCACGATTGAGCTACACCTTC | CAWRGDPRLSYTF